A selection of T cell receptor beta chains follows, all from one sample in a study of blood T cell repertoires in COVID-19. Here immunoSEQ multiplex PCR was the method, and the copy in TCRdb shows in-frame clones only, minus some. This table holds about 120,000 clones, 75% to 85% found once. Sequencing used peripheral blood. The receptors stem from a human donor in a cohort sampled during active COVID-19. Each CDR3 is given with its conserved first and last residue. The D gene is left open where the match is weak. Expanded clones get a size class; other rows say once, few or many, or leave the size out.

J: TRBJ2-1
size: once
V: TRBV18
D: TRBD1
CDR3: CASSRGTGLELGNEQFF
DNA: TGTGCCAGCTCACGGGGGACAGGCTTAGAGCTGGGCAATGAGCAGTTCTTC

J: TRBJ2-5
size: -
V: TRBV14
D: TRBD1
CDR3: CASSQRTGVETQYF
DNA: TGTGCCAGCAGCCAGAGGACAGGGGTGGAGACCCAGTACTTC

J: TRBJ2-4
size: -
V: TRBV5-3
D: TRBD1
CDR3: CARSLKTGGRVAKNIQYF
DNA: TGTGCCAGAAGCTTGAAGACAGGGGGTAGGGTGGCCAAAAACATTCAGTACTTC

J: TRBJ2-5
size: -
V: TRBV2
D: TRBD2
CDR3: CASSDGQRGGLGETQYF
DNA: TGTGCCAGCAGTGACGGCCAGCGGGGGGGCCTGGGAGAGACCCAGTACTTC

J: TRBJ1-2
size: -
V: TRBV10-1
D: -
CDR3: CASSDPLLTGSYGYTF
DNA: TGCGCCAGCAGTGACCCACTACTTACAGGAAGCTATGGCTACACCTTC

J: TRBJ2-3
size: once
V: TRBV10-3
D: -
CDR3: CAISEQGGTDTQYF
DNA: TGTGCCATCAGTGAGCAGGGTGGGACAGATACGCAGTATTTT

J: TRBJ1-5
size: -
V: TRBV6-6
D: -
CDR3: CASSYGEEQPQHF
DNA: TGTGCCAGCAGTTACGGGGAGGAACAGCCCCAGCATTTT

J: TRBJ1-1
size: -
V: TRBV6-5
D: TRBD1
CDR3: CASSPRDRTNTEAFF
DNA: TGTGCCAGCAGTCCCCGGGACAGAACGAACACTGAAGCTTTCTTT

J: TRBJ2-7
size: -
V: TRBV6-5
D: TRBD2
CDR3: CASTPREGAAYEQYF
DNA: TGTGCCAGCACTCCGCGGGAGGGGGCGGCCTACGAGCAGTACTTC

J: TRBJ2-1
size: -
V: TRBV10-2
D: -
CDR3: CASSEFSGNEQFF
DNA: TGCGCCAGCAGTGAGTTTTCGGGCAATGAGCAGTTCTTC

J: TRBJ1-1
size: -
V: TRBV6-5
D: TRBD1
CDR3: CASSLDRGGTEAFF
DNA: TGTGCCAGCAGTCTTGACAGGGGCGGGACTGAAGCTTTCTTT

J: TRBJ1-2
size: -
V: TRBV5-8
D: TRBD1
CDR3: CASSSRTGNYGYTF
DNA: TGTGCCAGCAGCTCTAGGACAGGGAACTATGGCTACACCTTC

J: TRBJ1-5
size: -
V: TRBV10-2
D: -
CDR3: CASRYRRGGNQPQHF
DNA: TGCGCCAGCAGGTATCGCAGGGGTGGCAATCAGCCCCAGCATTTT

J: TRBJ2-5
size: once
V: TRBV18
D: TRBD1
CDR3: CASSPDRAVLETQYF
DNA: TGTGCCAGCTCACCCGACAGGGCGGTTCTAGAGACCCAGTACTTC

J: TRBJ2-3
size: -
V: TRBV2
D: -
CDR3: CASRTGSSTDTQYF
DNA: TGTGCCAGCAGGACAGGATCTAGCACAGATACGCAGTATTTT

J: TRBJ1-1
size: -
V: TRBV12-3/TRBV12-4
D: -
CDR3: CASSIGTRAEAFF
DNA: TGTGCCAGCAGTATCGGGACAAGGGCTGAAGCTTTCTTT

J: TRBJ1-6
size: -
V: TRBV15
D: -
CDR3: CATSRTRGDSPLHF
DNA: TGTGCCACCAGCAGGACCAGGGGCGATTCACCCCTCCACTTT

J: TRBJ1-1
size: once
V: TRBV19
D: -
CDR3: CASSIRDSRSEAFF
DNA: TGTGCCAGTAGTATCCGAGACAGCCGGTCGGAGGCTTTCTTT